This is a list of T cell receptor beta chains from one sample in a study of beta chain features in type 1 diabetes. Here immunoSEQ multiplex PCR was the method, and the copy in TCRdb shows in-frame clones only, minus some. Altogether approximately 150,000 clones are present, around an eighth being singletons, with the ten largest covering 1.3%. The sequencing input was central memory CD4+ T cells from blood. The receptors come from a man between 18 and 35 years old with type 1 diabetes. The CDR3 runs from the conserved cysteine through the conserved F or W. D genes are given only for firm matches. Expanded clones are given a class, and other clones once, few, many or no size at all.

>TRBJ1-2|.|.|TRBV9
CASSVGGAASTVNGYTF
TGTGCCAGCAGCGTAGGGGGGGCGGCCTCCACGGTCAATGGCTACACCTTC
>TRBJ1-1|few|.|TRBV2
CASSKQEPGAEAFF
TGTGCCAGCAGTAAGCAGGAACCGGGGGCTGAAGCTTTCTTT
>TRBJ2-7|.|.|TRBV19
CASSFRPRSLHEQYF
TGTGCCAGTAGTTTTCGACCCCGGAGCCTCCACGAGCAGTACTTC
>TRBJ2-7|few|.|TRBV5-6
CASSLSVYEQYF
TGTGCCAGCAGCTTATCAGTATACGAGCAGTACTTC
>TRBJ2-7|.|TRBD1|TRBV15
CATSRDLGQAYEQYF
TGTGCCACCAGCAGAGATTTAGGACAGGCCTACGAGCAGTACTTC
>TRBJ2-3|.|.|TRBV9
CASSPDGHPTDTQYF
TGTGCCAGCAGCCCTGACGGACATCCTACGGATACGCAGTATTTT
>TRBJ1-5|few|.|TRBV10-1
CASSPGTNQPQHF
TGCGCCAGCAGTCCCGGCACCAATCAGCCCCAGCATTTT
>TRBJ2-3|.|.|TRBV25-1
CASSEVGSTDTQYF
TGTGCCAGCAGTGAGGTGGGGAGCACAGATACGCAGTATTTT
>TRBJ1-1|few|.|TRBV10-3
CAIRGMGEKTEAFF
TGTGCCATCAGGGGGATGGGCGAAAAGACTGAAGCTTTCTTT
>TRBJ2-1|few|.|TRBV30
CAWTLPQGAYNEQFF
TGTGCCTGGACTCTTCCACAGGGCGCCTACAATGAGCAGTTCTTC
>TRBJ2-1|.|.|TRBV4-1
CASSQVDIISYNEQFF
TGCGCCAGCAGCCAAGTAGACATAATCTCCTACAATGAGCAGTTCTTC
>TRBJ1-2|.|.|TRBV7-9
CASSPSNPSYGYTF
TGTGCCAGCAGCCCGTCGAATCCTTCCTATGGCTACACCTTC
>TRBJ1-4|.|TRBD1|TRBV27
CASSRQGNNEKLFF
TGTGCCAGCAGTCGACAGGGGAACAATGAAAAACTGTTTTTT
>TRBJ1-1|few|.|TRBV28
CASSRPGEGVTEAFF
TGTGCCAGCAGCCGCCCAGGGGAGGGGGTCACTGAAGCTTTCTTT
>TRBJ1-1|.|.|TRBV29-1
CSVEFSTRGEAFF
TGCAGCGTTGAGTTTTCAACGAGGGGTGAAGCTTTCTTT
>TRBJ1-2|.|.|TRBV30
CAWSVARARGYTF
TGTGCCTGGAGTGTAGCGAGGGCGAGGGGCTACACCTTC
>TRBJ1-1|.|.|TRBV5-1
CASSPQGNTEAFF
TGCGCCAGCAGCCCGCAGGGGAACACTGAAGCTTTCTTT
>TRBJ2-3|.|TRBD2|TRBV5-1
CASRVRGDPTDTQYF
TGCGCCAGCAGGGTGCGGGGGGACCCCACAGATACGCAGTATTTT
>TRBJ2-1|few|TRBD1|TRBV19
CASSIGPDRELAYNEQFF
TGTGCCAGTAGTATAGGTCCCGACAGGGAATTAGCCTACAATGAGCAGTTCTTC
>TRBJ1-2|.|.|TRBV23-1
CASSPDSSNYGYTF
TGCGCCAGCAGTCCGGACAGTAGTAACTATGGCTACACCTTC